The table lists the clone carrying this T cell receptor beta chain with a count of one. Method: immunoSEQ multiplex PCR; TCRdb's copy keeps in-frame clones and lacks some. This table holds fewer than 150,000 clones, approximately 91% found once. This specimen comes from a study of T cell responses to AZD1222 COVID-19 vaccine. CDR3 length: 15 residues. The V gene's germline CDR1 is LGHNT and CDR2 FRNRAP. V lost 5 bases, J lost 7 bases, and 18 bases lay in between. The chain links TRBV12-5 to TRBJ1-3, with a tentative D call TRBD1 (5 bases). The starting material was peripheral blood, obtained 28 days after the second AZD1222 dose. The sequence derives from an adult who received the AZD1222 COVID-19 vaccine. The CDR3 DNA follows: TGTGCTAGTGGTACCCGACAGTCCCTTCGGAACACCATATATTTT. Protein sequence: CASGTRQSLRNTIYF.